These T cell receptor beta chains were read from a single sample in a study of blood T cell repertoires in COVID-19. Method: immunoSEQ multiplex PCR; TCRdb's copy keeps in-frame clones and lacks some. The sample shows over 150,000 clones, about 86% of them seen only once. What was sequenced was peripheral blood. The receptor set was obtained from a middle-aged man with active or convalescent COVID-19. Each CDR3 is given with its conserved first and last residue. Fields, in order: V gene, D gene, J gene, clone size, CDR3 DNA, CDR3 protein. D genes are given only for firm matches. Expanded clones get a size class; other rows say once, few or many, or leave the size out.

V: TRBV7-9; D: TRBD1; J: TRBJ1-3; size: -; DNA: TGTGCCAGCAGCTCCAGACAGGGGGGCGTGGGAAACACCATATATTTT; CDR3: CASSSRQGGVGNTIYF
V: TRBV7-9; D: TRBD2; J: TRBJ2-7; size: -; DNA: TGTGCCAGCAGCGGACTAGCGGGAGGGGTCCCTTCCTACGAGCAGTACTTC; CDR3: CASSGLAGGVPSYEQYF
V: TRBV19; D: TRBD2; J: TRBJ2-1; size: -; DNA: TGTGCCAGTGGTAGACTAGCGGGAGGGAGCTACAATGAGCAGTTCTTC; CDR3: CASGRLAGGSYNEQFF
V: TRBV6-1; D: -; J: TRBJ1-2; size: -; DNA: TGTGCCAGCAGTGAAGCGATGACAGCCCTTTATGGCTACACCTTC; CDR3: CASSEAMTALYGYTF
V: TRBV12-3/TRBV12-4; D: -; J: TRBJ1-6; size: -; DNA: TGTGCCAGCAGCTTCTCCGGGAATTCACCCCTCCACTTT; CDR3: CASSFSGNSPLHF
V: TRBV2; D: TRBD2; J: TRBJ2-3; size: -; DNA: TGTGCCAGCGGAGCGGGAGGGCGCACAGATACGCAGTATTTT; CDR3: CASGAGGRTDTQYF
V: TRBV3-1/TRBV3-2; D: TRBD1; J: TRBJ1-3; size: -; DNA: TGTGCCAGCAGCCTCGGGACAGCTGGAAACACCATATATTTT; CDR3: CASSLGTAGNTIYF
V: TRBV12-3/TRBV12-4; D: -; J: TRBJ2-1; size: medium-sized; DNA: TGTGCCAGCAGTTTTAGTAATGAGCAGTTCTTC; CDR3: CASSFSNEQFF
V: TRBV7-3; D: -; J: TRBJ2-7; size: -; DNA: TGTGCCAGCAGCTTAACGGTAGGGGACGAGCAGTACTTC; CDR3: CASSLTVGDEQYF
V: TRBV4-3; D: -; J: TRBJ2-7; size: -; DNA: TGCGCCAGCAGCCAAGGGGCAGAACCCCCCTACGAGCAGTACTTC; CDR3: CASSQGAEPPYEQYF
V: TRBV6-6; D: TRBD2; J: TRBJ2-3; size: -; DNA: TGTGCCAGCAGTCCAAGGGGTAGCGGGGGTCCCACAGATACGCAGTATTTT; CDR3: CASSPRGSGGPTDTQYF
V: TRBV5-1; D: TRBD1; J: TRBJ1-6; size: -; DNA: TGCGCCAGCAGCTTGGGGACAGGGGACGAATCACCCCTCCACTTT; CDR3: CASSLGTGDESPLHF
V: TRBV10-3; D: -; J: TRBJ1-6; size: -; DNA: TGTGCCATCAGTGACCCGCTAAGGGGAAGAAATTCACCCCTCCACTTT; CDR3: CAISDPLRGRNSPLHF
V: TRBV6-5; D: TRBD1; J: TRBJ2-5; size: -; DNA: TGTGCCAGCAGTAGGGACAGGGACGAGACCCAGTACTTC; CDR3: CASSRDRDETQYF
V: TRBV11-2; D: TRBD2; J: TRBJ2-1; size: -; DNA: TGTGCCAGCAGCTTGGTCGGGGGGGCCTCCTACAATGAGCAGTTCTTC; CDR3: CASSLVGGASYNEQFF
V: TRBV5-4; D: -; J: TRBJ2-7; size: -; DNA: TGTGCCAGCAGCAGAATTGGTAACAGCCAACCATACGAGCAGTACTTC; CDR3: CASSRIGNSQPYEQYF
V: TRBV24-1; D: TRBD2; J: TRBJ2-7; size: -; DNA: TGTGCCACCAGTGATGACCGCGGGGGAGACCACGAGCAGTACTTC; CDR3: CATSDDRGGDHEQYF